The next 10 T cell receptor beta chains were all read from a single sample in a study of CD8 T cells in ankylosing spondylitis. A single record per CDR3 protein comes from TCRdb applying MiXCR to the 5' RACE reads. The sample consists of roughly 130,000 distinct CDR3 sequences, 9.3% of them appearing once. Sequencing was done on a sample of blood, either unsorted or a sorted T cell fraction (not recorded which). These TCRs come from a male donor with ankylosing spondylitis or in good health (not recorded which).

This clonotype has more than one count but fewer than ten. The chain recombines TRBV4-1 with TRBJ2-7; D call uncertain. Trimming took 2 bases from V and 1 from J, leaving 9 bases between them. The CDR3 has 14 amino acids. Germline values: CDR1 MGHRA, CDR2 YSYEKL. The CDR3 spells CASSQLGPSYEQYF. CDR3 DNA: TGCGCCAGCAGCCAATTAGGCCCATCCTACGAGCAGTACTTC.

This clonotype was picked up many times. V and J are TRBV7-2 and TRBJ2-7; D possibly corresponds to TRBD2 (6 bases). The V end was cut by 2 bases, the J end by 3 bases, with 14 bases between. The CDR3 is made up of 15 amino acids. The germline CDR1 and CDR2 sequences are SGHTA and FQGNSA. The DNA of the CDR3 is TGTGCCAGCAGCTTAATTTCCCGGGAGTACTACGAGCAGTACTTC. Translating gives CASSLISREYYEQYF. Full variable domain (missing parts from reference TRBV7-2 and TRBJ2-7): GAGVSQSPSNKVTEKGKDVELRCDPISGHTALYWYRQSLGQGLEFLIYFQGNSAPDKSGLPSDRFSAERTGGSVSTLTIQRTQQEDSAVYLCASSLISREYYEQYFGPGTRLTVT.

This clonotype was seen ten or more times. The chain uses TRBV5-5 and TRBJ2-2; 14 bases are shared with TRBD2. The CDR3 is 16 residues long. CDR1 is SGHKS and CDR2 is YYEKEE in the germline V gene (reference sequence). With V trimmed by 3 bases and J by 4 bases, 2 bases remained unmatched. In DNA form, the CDR3 reads TGTGCCAGCAGCTGGGGGACTAGCGGGAGCACCGGGGAGCTGTTTTTT. Protein product: CASSWGTSGSTGELFF.

Only a few counts were recorded for this clonotype. The chain uses TRBV4-1 and TRBJ1-6; D not resolved. The V end lost 3 bases, the J end lost 7 bases, and 16 bases lay between the germline ends. The CDR3 has 16 amino acids. Germline V gene sequence: CDR1 MGHRA, CDR2 YSYEKL. The CDR3, as DNA: TGCGCCAGCAGCCAGAGCATACCCGCATGGAATTCACCCCTCCACTTT. Protein: CASSQSIPAWNSPLHF.

A remark on this clonotype: A much larger clone lies a single base off, so this may be a read error. The chain joins TRBV5-5 to TRBJ2-7; D is undetermined. The CDR3 contains 15 residues. Germline CDR1 is SGHKS and CDR2 is YYEKEE (reference sequence). As DNA, the CDR3 is TGTGCCAGCGGCTTGAGCCAGTCGAGCTCCTACGAGCAGTACTTC. This codes for CASGLSQSSSYEQYF.

This clonotype was detected ten times or more. This rearrangement joins TRBV27 to TRBJ2-6; no clear D. The CDR3 runs 13 residues. Trimming removed 7 bases from V and 3 bases from J, with 7 bases in between. CDR1 and CDR2 from the germline V gene are MNHEY and SMNVEV (reference sequence). Here the CDR3 DNA reads TGTGCCAGCACGACTCTTGGGGCCAACGTCCTGACTTTC. Encoded protein: CASTTLGANVLTF.

This clonotype came up many times. V and J are TRBV4-3 and TRBJ1-4; maybe TRBD1 (5 bases). Trimming shortened V by 1 base and J by 11 bases, and 20 bases separated the two germline ends. CDR1 LGHNA and CDR2 YSLEER come from the germline V gene. This CDR3 spans 16 amino acids. The CDR3 is CASSQVLGTSRGKLFF. The CDR3 bases are TGCGCCAGCAGCCAAGTCTTGGGCACGAGTCGGGGGAAACTGTTTTTT.

This clonotype was seen a handful of times. The chain carries TRBV7-8 and TRBJ2-7; no definite D call. This CDR3 is 14 amino acids long. Trimming cost V 5 bases and J 2 bases, with 13 bases left between them. Germline CDR1 is SGHVS and CDR2 is FQNEAQ. CDR3 nucleotide sequence: TGTGCCAGCAGCCCGGTAGGGTCCCCCTACGAGCAGTACTTC. Its translation: CASSPVGSPYEQYF.

V is TRBV6-2 or TRBV6-3 and J is TRBJ2-5; D is possibly TRBD1 or TRBD2 (6 bases each). Germline CDR1 and CDR2: MNHEY and SVGEGT. V was trimmed by 1 base and J by 5 bases, leaving 17 bases between them. CDR3 length: 16 amino acids. The CDR3 here is CASSYWTDQGGETQYF. In nucleotides, the CDR3 is TGTGCCAGCAGTTACTGGACAGACCAAGGAGGGGAGACCCAGTACTTC.

In this sample, this clonotype turned up many times. The chain combines TRBV28 with TRBJ1-1; perhaps TRBD1 as D (5 bases). The CDR3 runs 15 residues. The ends were cut back, 3 bases at V and 3 bases at J, with 14 bases in the middle. Germline CDR1 and CDR2: MDHEN and SYDVKM. CDR3 residues: CASSLTVHGDTEAFF. The CDR3 coding sequence is TGTGCCAGCAGTTTGACAGTCCATGGCGACACTGAAGCTTTCTTT.